This TCR beta chain was profiled in a study of blood T cell repertoires in COVID-19. Libraries were prepared by immunoSEQ multiplex PCR; TCRdb keeps only in-frame clonotypes and omits some of them. Of 200,000 to 250,000 clones listed, just under 85% are singletons. Germline CDR1 is MGHRA and CDR2 is YSYEKL. Trimming cost V 1 base and J 9 bases, with 15 bases left between them. The CDR3 spans 15 residues. The sequencing sample was made of peripheral blood. The chain employs TRBV4-1 and TRBJ1-4, with D possibly TRBD1 on 5 matching bases. The clonotype was recovered from a man at least 80 years old with acute or convalescent COVID-19. The CDR3 region has the DNA TGCGCCAGCAGCCAAGGGGGACTCTCGGCGAAAAAACTGTTTTTT. This sequence encodes CASSQGGLSAKKLFF.